The 7 T cell receptor beta chains below come from one sample, sequenced in a study of cytomegalovirus exposure and HLA in healthy donors. PCR was performed using 60 Vbeta and 13 Jbeta primers. Clones were sequenced by immunoSEQ multiplex PCR, and TCRdb holds only the in-frame ones, with some missing. The sample includes roughly 140,000 clones, 70% to 80% seen only once; the top ten take roughly 2.4%. Source material: PBMCs. These receptors all come from a woman between 18 and 29 years old in good health and CMV-seropositive.

The rearrangement links TRBV5-1 to TRBJ2-7; TRBD1 aligns across 8 bases. Per germline, CDR1 SGHRS and CDR2 YFSETQ. Trimming removed 2 bases from V and 6 bases from J; junction bases left unmatched: 7. The CDR3 totals 14 residues. The CDR3 region is CASSFGQGSGEQYF. For the CDR3, the DNA is TGCGCCAGCAGCTTCGGACAGGGTTCGGGCGAGCAGTACTTC.

This clone occurred a few times. This sequence joins TRBV2 and TRBJ2-7; D may be TRBD1 (6 bases). The CDR3 extends over 13 amino acids. The germline V gene encodes CDR1 SNHLY and CDR2 FYNNEI. V was clipped by 6 bases and J by 3 bases, with 12 bases between them. The CDR3 loop is CASRQGFDYEQYF. In DNA form, the CDR3 reads TGTGCCAGCAGGCAGGGGTTTGACTACGAGCAGTACTTC.

The rearrangement links TRBV6-1 to TRBJ2-7, with 8 bases lining up with TRBD2. V gave up 3 bases and J gave up 0 bases; unmatched junction bases: 7. The CDR3 runs to 16 residues. Looked up from germline, CDR1 is MNHNS and CDR2 is SASEGT. CDR3 bases: TGTGCCAGCAGTGATTCACTAGCGGTATTCTCCTACGAGCAGTACTTC. It specifies CASSDSLAVFSYEQYF.

A few counts support this clone. This chain links TRBV29-1 with TRBJ1-5; 10 bases are a match to TRBD1. Trimming at V came to 7 bases and at J to 6 bases, leaving 12 bases not matched to a gene. Per the germline V gene, CDR1 is SQVTM and CDR2 is ANQGSEA. The CDR3 runs to 15 residues. CDR3 sequence reads: CSARLTGGRGQPQHF. The CDR3 nucleotides are TGCAGCGCCCGATTGACAGGGGGCCGCGGTCAGCCCCAGCATTTT.

The chain recombines TRBV29-1 with TRBJ1-2, with D uncertain. V was trimmed by 3 bases and J by 4 bases, leaving 6 bases between them. The CDR3 has 11 amino acids. The germline V gene encodes CDR1 SQVTM and CDR2 ANQGSEA. The DNA for the CDR3 is TGCAGCGTTGATCCCGGCTATGGCTACACCTTC. Encoded protein: CSVDPGYGYTF.

This clone was counted only a few times. The rearrangement links TRBV19 to TRBJ1-1; D gene unclear. Germline V CDR1 and CDR2: LNHDA, SQIVND (reference sequence). Trimming pared 5 bases from V and 0 bases from J, leaving 7 bases between. This CDR3 has 13 residues. The CDR3 spells CASSSRVNTEAFF. The DNA for the CDR3 is TGTGCCAGTAGTTCCCGAGTGAACACTGAAGCTTTCTTT.

This rearrangement joins TRBV7-2 to TRBJ2-3, with TRBD2 identical over 11 bases. This CDR3 has 18 amino acids. Per the germline V gene, CDR1 is SGHTA and CDR2 is FQGNSA. J gave up 3 bases and V 0 bases, and 8 bases lay outside the gene matches. The CDR3 DNA reads as TGTGCCAGCAGCTTAGCCTTCCTAGCGGGGGGAAAAACAGATACGCAGTATTTT. Residues: CASSLAFLAGGKTDTQYF.